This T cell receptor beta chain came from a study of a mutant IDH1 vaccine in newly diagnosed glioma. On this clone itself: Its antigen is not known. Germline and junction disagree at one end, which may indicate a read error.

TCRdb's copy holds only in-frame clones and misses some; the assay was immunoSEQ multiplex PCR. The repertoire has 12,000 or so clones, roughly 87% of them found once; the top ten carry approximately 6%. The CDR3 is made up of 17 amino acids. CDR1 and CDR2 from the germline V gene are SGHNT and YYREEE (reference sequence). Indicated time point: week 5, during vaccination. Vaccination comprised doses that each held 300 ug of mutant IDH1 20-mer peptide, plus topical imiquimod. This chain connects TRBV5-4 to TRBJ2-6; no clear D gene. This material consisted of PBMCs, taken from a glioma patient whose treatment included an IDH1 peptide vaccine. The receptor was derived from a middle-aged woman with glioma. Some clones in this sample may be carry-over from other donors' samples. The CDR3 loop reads CASLECVQTKSGQRPDF. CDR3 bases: TGTGCCAGCTTAGAATGCGTACAGACAAAGTCGGGCCAACGTCCTGATTTC.